The sample holds many counts of the clone carrying this TCR beta chain. No antigen is known for it. These data originate in a study of response to subunit inactivated influenza vaccine. The CDR3 has 16 amino acids. V was pared by 0 bases and J by 0 bases, with 14 bases between. Germline CDR1 DFQATT, CDR2 SNEGSKA (reference sequence). TCRdb recomputed calls from the RT-PCR reads with MiXCR, one row per CDR3 protein. The table records hundreds of thousands of distinct CDR3 sequences, 15% to 17% of them present only once. Study outcomes and limitations: Few additional T cells are recruited per seasonal influenza vaccination, authors suggested.

Sample: PBMCs from blood, taken roughly 13 days after vaccination. The TCR sequence derives from a man in his fifties who received an inactivated influenza vaccine. The genes are TRBV20-1 and TRBJ1-1; D is undetermined. The CDR3 DNA follows: TGCAGTGCTAGAGACAGGTCCAACCCCATGAACACTGAAGCTTTCTTT. Its protein product is CSARDRSNPMNTEAFF.